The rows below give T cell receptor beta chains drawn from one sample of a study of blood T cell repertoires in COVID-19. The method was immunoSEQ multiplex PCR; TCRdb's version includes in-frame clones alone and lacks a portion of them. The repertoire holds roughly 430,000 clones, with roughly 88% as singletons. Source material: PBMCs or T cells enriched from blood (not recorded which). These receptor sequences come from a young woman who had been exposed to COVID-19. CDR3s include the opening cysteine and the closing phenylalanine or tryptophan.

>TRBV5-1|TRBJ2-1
CASSRSGTNPSYNEQFF
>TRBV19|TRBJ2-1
CASSHARQGESGRGNEQFF
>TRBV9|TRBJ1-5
CASSAGTQGQPQHF
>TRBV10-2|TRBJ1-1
CASRGQAHWAFF
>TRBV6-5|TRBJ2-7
CASSPPGLAYEQYF
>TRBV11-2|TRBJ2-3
CASSTREIPGVTDTQYF
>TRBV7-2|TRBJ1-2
CASSLEEGGNYGYTF
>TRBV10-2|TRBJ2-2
CASSDALGQGIGELFF
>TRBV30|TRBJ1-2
CAWSDQVNYGYTF
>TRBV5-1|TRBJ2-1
CASSLTSGSLAYNEQFF
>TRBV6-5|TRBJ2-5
CASSYGEGETQYF
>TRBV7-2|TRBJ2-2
CASRTGINTGELFF
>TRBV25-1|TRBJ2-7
CASSDAGTGGYEQYF
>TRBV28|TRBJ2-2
CASSRQGSTGELFF
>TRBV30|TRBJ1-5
CAWSRPDRENQPQHF
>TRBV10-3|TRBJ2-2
CAIIGTSGSDTGELFF